Presented here are 26 T cell receptor beta chains from one specimen sequenced in a study of blood T cell repertoires in COVID-19. The assay was immunoSEQ multiplex PCR, and TCRdb's table has in-frame clones only and misses some. The data show almost 95,000 clones, about 71% seen once. Source material: peripheral blood. Receptors originate from a woman aged 55-69 years in a cohort sampled during active or convalescent COVID-19.

This chain joins TRBV5-4 and TRBJ2-2; D ambiguous. V was shortened by 1 base and J by 3 bases, with 13 bases between the two germline ends. This CDR3 is 16 amino acids long. Germline V gives CDR1 SGHNT, CDR2 YYREEE (reference sequence). CDR3: CASSLRFSRDTGELFF. The CDR3 nucleotides are TGTGCCAGCAGCTTGCGATTTAGTAGAGACACCGGGGAGCTGTTTTTT.

This clone was seen only a few times. One junction end disagrees with the germline gene, perhaps due to a read error. This rearrangement joins TRBV7-7 to TRBJ2-1; perhaps TRBD1 as D (6 bases). Germline V gene data show CDR1 as SSHAT and CDR2 as FNYEAQ (reference sequence). CDR3 length: 16 amino acids. CDR3 nucleotides: TGTGCTAGCAGCTTAGCGAGGCAGGGGCCCTACAATGAGCAGTTCTTC. Amino acid sequence: CASSLARQGPYNEQFF.

CDR3 protein: CAKTTVHEQYF. Written as DNA, the CDR3 is TGTGCCAAAACGACAGTCCACGAGCAGTACTTC. The chain combines TRBV19 with TRBJ2-7; possible D gene TRBD1, 5 bases. V lost 10 bases to trimming and J lost 5 bases, with 12 bases between them. The CDR3 loop spans 11 amino acids. Per germline, CDR1 LNHDA and CDR2 SQIVND (reference sequence).

This clone was seen many times. The chain links TRBV19 to TRBJ2-1; tentatively, D is TRBD2 (6 bases). Trimming left V 3 bases short and J 8 bases short, with 14 bases between. The CDR3 covers 14 residues. Looked up from germline, CDR1 is LNHDA and CDR2 is SQIVND (reference sequence). The CDR3 coding sequence is TGTGCCAGTAGTATTAGCGGTAGCACCTATGAGCAGTTCTTC. Translating it yields CASSISGSTYEQFF.

Only a few counts were recorded for this clone. V is TRBV4-2 and J is TRBJ2-7, with a weak D call TRBD1 (7 bases). CDR3 length: 16 amino acids. CDR1 and CDR2 (germline): LGHNA, YNFKEQ. V was cut by 4 bases and J by 0 bases, with 16 bases left in between. The CDR3 bases are TGTGCCAGCAGCCTTACCTCAGGGGGGCCCTCCTACGAGCAGTACTTC. Protein product: CASSLTSGGPSYEQYF.

The chain has TRBV10-3 and TRBJ1-6; perhaps TRBD1 as D (6 bases). Germline V gene data show CDR1 as ENHRY and CDR2 as SYGVKD. The V end was cut by 6 bases, the J end by 7 bases, with 19 bases between. The CDR3 contains 16 residues. The CDR3 protein is CAIRPGQGMGNSPLHF. The CDR3 DNA is TGTGCCATCAGACCGGGACAAGGTATGGGGAATTCACCCCTCCACTTT.

The table lists this clone with a count of one. The chain joins TRBV19 to TRBJ2-3; D not resolved. CDR3 length: 12 amino acids. Germline lookup yields CDR1 LNHDA and CDR2 SQIVND (reference sequence). The V end was cut by 3 bases, the J end by 7 bases, with 8 bases between. DNA of the CDR3: TGTGCCAGTAGTATTGGTGGCTATACGCAGTATTTT. Protein: CASSIGGYTQYF.

The rearrangement joins TRBV4-1 to TRBJ2-3, with D perhaps TRBD2 (6 bases). V shed 9 bases and J shed 4 bases, with 20 bases lying between them. The CDR3 is made up of 15 amino acids. Germline CDR1 and CDR2: MGHRA and YSYEKL. The CDR3: CASSDRPGTPDTQYF. CDR3 in DNA: TGCGCCAGTTCTGATAGGCCTGGGACTCCAGATACGCAGTATTTT.

The chain carries TRBV11-2 and TRBJ1-1; D might be TRBD1 (6 bases). The V gene lost 5 bases and the J gene lost 4 bases, with 11 bases spanning the gap. This CDR3 contains 13 residues. Germline lookup yields CDR1 SGHAT and CDR2 FQNNGV. The CDR3 DNA follows: TGTGCCAGCAGCGTACGGGGGGCCACTGAAGCTTTCTTT. It specifies CASSVRGATEAFF.

CDR3 residues: CASRGGDSTDTQYF. In nucleotides, the CDR3 is TGTGCCAGCAGGGGAGGGGACAGCACAGATACGCAGTATTTT. The chain employs TRBV2 and TRBJ2-3; 7 bases agree with TRBD2. The CDR3 is 14 residues long. Trimming at V came to 6 bases and at J to 0 bases, leaving 3 bases not matched to a gene. Germline V CDR1 and CDR2: SNHLY, FYNNEI.

The rearrangement uses TRBV6-5 and TRBJ1-1, with a tentative D call TRBD1 (5 bases). CDR3 length: 14 amino acids. Trimming took off 1 base at V and 3 bases at J, with 9 bases between the two ends. Per the germline V gene, CDR1 is MNHEY and CDR2 is SVGAGI. For the CDR3, the DNA is TGTGCCAGCAGTTACTGGGGGGGGGACACTGAAGCTTTCTTT. As protein: CASSYWGGDTEAFF.

The chain couples TRBV7-9 to TRBJ2-1, with 8 positions matching TRBD1. The trim removed 5 bases at V and 3 bases at J, leaving 6 bases unmatched. Germline V CDR1 and CDR2: SEHNR, FQNEAQ (reference sequence). The CDR3 contains 15 residues. CDR3 in amino acids: CASSMTGAYYNEQFF. DNA of the CDR3: TGTGCCAGCAGCATGACAGGGGCCTACTACAATGAGCAGTTCTTC.

V is TRBV20-1 and J is TRBJ2-5; D ambiguous. Deletions cut 2 bases from V and 5 bases from J, with 6 bases between. CDR3 length equals 11 residues. From germline, CDR1 is DFQATT and CDR2 SNEGSKA (reference sequence). The chain's CDR3 is CSARIVETQYF. The CDR3 coding sequence is TGCAGTGCTAGAATCGTTGAGACCCAGTACTTC.

This chain joins TRBV20-1 and TRBJ2-7; 7 nucleotides line up with TRBD1. The CDR3 totals 11 residues. In germline, CDR1 is DFQATT, CDR2 SNEGSKA (reference sequence). Trimming removed 6 bases from V and 6 bases from J; junction bases left unmatched: 5. The CDR3 nucleotides are TGCAGTGCCCCCACAGGGGCCGAGCAGTACTTC. This codes for CSAPTGAEQYF.

The genes are TRBV2 and TRBJ2-5; no definite D call. Germline V gene lookup returns CDR1 SNHLY and CDR2 FYNNEI. CDR3 length equals 11 residues. V was shortened by 2 bases and J by 5 bases, with 3 bases between the two germline ends. CDR3 residues: CASSEPETQYF. CDR3 nucleotides: TGTGCCAGCAGTGAACCGGAGACCCAGTACTTC.

The chain has TRBV19 and TRBJ2-7, with unresolved D. The CDR3 loop spans 12 amino acids. Germline V lookup: CDR1 LNHDA, CDR2 SQIVND (reference sequence). The ends were cut back, 4 bases at V and 5 bases at J, with 9 bases in the middle. The CDR3 DNA follows: TGTGCCAGTAGTAGGGCTGGCAACGAGCAGTACTTC. This sequence encodes CASSRAGNEQYF.

J is TRBJ2-1 and V is TRBV7-9; the D gene is possibly TRBD1 (6 bases). Germline V lookup: CDR1 SEHNR, CDR2 FQNEAQ (reference sequence). The length of the CDR3 is 13 residues. V gave up 6 bases and J gave up 5 bases, with 11 bases separating them. CDR3: CASSWTAHNEQFF. CDR3 nucleotides: TGTGCCAGCAGTTGGACAGCGCACAATGAGCAGTTCTTC.

V and J are TRBV3-1 (or the pseudogene TRBV3-2) and TRBJ2-1, with TRBD1 matching over 9 bases. Germline V gene data show CDR1 as LGHDT and CDR2 as YNNKEL (reference sequence). The CDR3 extends over 15 amino acids. V trimming: 3 bases; J trimming: 3 bases; junction bases outside the gene matches: 3. In DNA, the CDR3 is TGTGCCAGCAGCCAGGCGACAGGGGGCTACAATGAGCAGTTCTTC. This codes for CASSQATGGYNEQFF.

V gene TRBV9 combines with J gene TRBJ2-5; 7 nucleotides line up with TRBD2. Germline CDR1 SGDLS, CDR2 YYNGEE. This CDR3 is built from 15 residues. With 4 bases clipped from V and 4 bases from J, the junction kept 10 bases outside the gene matches. CDR3 sequence: CASSPGGIRIETQYF. In nucleotides, the CDR3 is TGTGCCAGCAGCCCGGGAGGAATAAGAATAGAGACCCAGTACTTC.

The chain joins TRBV6-5 to TRBJ2-3; D is uncertain. V lost 2 bases, J lost 2 bases, and 8 bases lay in between. The CDR3 runs 14 residues. Germline CDR1 reads MNHEY; CDR2 reads SVGAGI. The CDR3 protein is CASSYGHSTDTQYF. DNA for the CDR3: TGTGCCAGCAGTTACGGCCATTCCACAGATACGCAGTATTTT.

This rearrangement joins TRBV27 to TRBJ1-6, with D perhaps matching TRBD1 (6 bases). Germline-derived CDR1 and CDR2 are MNHEY and SMNVEV (reference sequence). This CDR3 is 13 amino acids long. V lost 3 bases to trimming and J lost 7 bases, with 7 bases between them. DNA for the CDR3: TGTGCCAGCAGTTTCGACAGGAATTCACCCCTCCACTTT. This gives the protein CASSFDRNSPLHF.

This chain joins TRBV15 and TRBJ2-2; tentative D call: TRBD2 (6 bases). The ends were cut back, 0 bases at V and 6 bases at J, with 11 bases in the middle. Per germline, CDR1 LNHNV and CDR2 YYDKDF (reference sequence). The CDR3 is 15 residues long. CDR3 in amino acids: CATSRDGAGPGELFF. CDR3 nucleotide sequence: TGTGCCACCAGCAGAGATGGGGCGGGACCCGGGGAGCTGTTTTTT.

This clone is a singleton in its sample. This chain connects TRBV27 to TRBJ2-3; D may be TRBD1 (6 bases). The CDR3 covers 11 residues. In germline, CDR1 is MNHEY, CDR2 SMNVEV (reference sequence). The V end lost 10 bases, the J end lost 8 bases, and 13 bases lay between the germline ends. CDR3 DNA sequence: TGTGCCACATTACAGGGAGCTACGCAGTATTTT. It yields the protein CATLQGATQYF.

CDR3 amino acids: CASSYTRLNTEAFF. In DNA form, the CDR3 reads TGTGCCAGCAGTTACACCAGGTTGAACACTGAAGCTTTCTTT. This chain connects TRBV6-5 to TRBJ1-1; D is unclear. From germline, CDR1 is MNHEY and CDR2 SVGAGI. The CDR3 contains 14 residues. The V gene lost 2 bases and the J gene lost 0 bases, with 7 bases spanning the gap.

The chain combines TRBV5-8 with TRBJ2-4, with D perhaps matching TRBD2 (5 bases). From germline, CDR1 is SGHTS and CDR2 YDEGEE. V was shortened by 0 bases and J by 5 bases, with 15 bases between the two germline ends. The length of the CDR3 is 16 residues. The CDR3 loop is CASSLVSPSRENIQYF. In DNA form, the CDR3 reads TGTGCCAGCAGCTTGGTTTCGCCCTCGAGGGAAAACATTCAGTACTTC.

This clone appeared a few times. The rearrangement joins TRBV27 to TRBJ2-5; no reliable D call. Trimming left V 9 bases short and J 5 bases short, with 22 bases between. CDR1 MNHEY and CDR2 SMNVEV come from the germline V gene (reference sequence). This CDR3 has 15 residues. This CDR3 is CASSPLAVLRETQYF. The DNA for the CDR3 is TGTGCCAGTTCTCCTCTTGCGGTTCTACGGGAGACCCAGTACTTC.